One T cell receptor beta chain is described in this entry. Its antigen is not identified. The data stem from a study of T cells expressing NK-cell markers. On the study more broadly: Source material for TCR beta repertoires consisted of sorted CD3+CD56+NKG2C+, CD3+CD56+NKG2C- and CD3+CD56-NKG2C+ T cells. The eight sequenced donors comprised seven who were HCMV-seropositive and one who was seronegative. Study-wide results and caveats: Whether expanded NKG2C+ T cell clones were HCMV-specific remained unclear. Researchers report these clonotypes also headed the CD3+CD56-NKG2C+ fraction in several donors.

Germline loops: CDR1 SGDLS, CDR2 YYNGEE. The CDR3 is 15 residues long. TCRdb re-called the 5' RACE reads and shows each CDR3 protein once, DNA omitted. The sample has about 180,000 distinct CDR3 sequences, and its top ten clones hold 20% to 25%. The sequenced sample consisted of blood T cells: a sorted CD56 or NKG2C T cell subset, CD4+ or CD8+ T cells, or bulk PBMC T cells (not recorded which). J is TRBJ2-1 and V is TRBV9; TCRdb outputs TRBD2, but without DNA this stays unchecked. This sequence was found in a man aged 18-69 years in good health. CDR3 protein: CASSMGLAGGNEQFF.